This T cell receptor beta chain was identified during a study of blood T cell repertoires in COVID-19. Study details: Italy, Spain and the United States were the sources of the convalescent and acute COVID-19 samples. Nucleic acid was either cDNA or gDNA, and it came from T cells, B-cell-depleted T cells, or PBMCs.

Trimming removed 0 bases from V and 5 bases from J; junction bases left unmatched: 2. The CDR3 extends over 15 amino acids. Germline CDR1 is SGHNT and CDR2 is YYREEE (reference sequence). In the authors' workflow: Estimation of nucleated cell counts relied on the amplification of reference gene primers. Sequenced by immunoSEQ multiplex PCR; TCRdb stores in-frame clones only, minus some. Clone size and the V and J calls come from that table; the DNA yielded D and trimming. The sample has 30,000 to 45,000 clones, around four fifths seen once; the top ten hold around 15%. The rearrangement joins TRBV5-4 to TRBJ2-5, with 12 bases identical to TRBD2. The receptor was isolated from a human donor in a cohort sampled during active COVID-19. The source material was peripheral blood. CDR3 DNA sequence: TGTGCCAGCAGCTTGGCTAGCGGGGGGGCGGAGACCCAGTACTTC. The encoded protein is CASSLASGGAETQYF.